This TCR beta chain was identified during a study of Tregs in tolerant kidney transplant recipients. Study results and limitations: Findings come from small patient numbers and require larger validation.

A note on this clone: The antigen is undetermined.

The CDR3 has 16 amino acids. V gave up 2 bases and J gave up 2 bases; unmatched junction bases: 6. In germline, CDR1 is SGHVS, CDR2 FNYEAQ. The repertoire was sequenced with immunoSEQ multiplex PCR; TCRdb's copy has only in-frame clones and lacks some. The table shows about 110,000 clones, with roughly 89% occurring only once. This clonotype originated in a human donor who received a combined kidney and bone marrow transplant. The source was CD4+ T cells from blood, collected before the transplant. V usage is TRBV7-6 and J usage is TRBJ1-3; TRBD1 aligns across 7 bases. In DNA form, the CDR3 reads TGTGCCAGCAGCTTACAACAGGGGTTCCCTGGAAACACCATATATTTT. Protein: CASSLQQGFPGNTIYF.